This TCR beta chain was recovered during a study of radiation and T cells in renal cell carcinoma. Study conclusions and caveats: From baseline, blood top tumor clonotypes peaked at 2 weeks post-radiation. Pretreatment tumor biopsies were lacking, so baseline clonotypes are unknown.

Time point of the sample: blood 2 weeks post-SBRT. Indicated treatment: 15 Gy SBRT to primary tumor, nephrectomy 4 weeks later. Radiation-treated patients gave blood at baseline, week 2 and week 4. The patient's renal cell carcinoma had clear cell pathology. Sequencing used immunoSEQ multiplex PCR; TCRdb keeps in-frame clones, though not all of them. Of around 76,000 clones in the sample, around 76% are singletons; the top ten hold 5.5% to 7.5%. The CDR3 runs to 16 residues. Germline V CDR1 and CDR2: SGHRS, YFSETQ. The ends lost 0 bases at V and 2 bases at J; junction bases unmatched: 3. Comments on this clone: Its antigen is as yet unknown.

The sequence came from a man between 60 and 70 years old with renal cell carcinoma. This chain joins TRBV5-1 and TRBJ2-5; 11 nucleotides line up with TRBD2. Sample: blood, taken from a patient whose treatment included radiotherapy and nephrectomy. Here the CDR3 DNA reads TGCGCCAGCAGCTTGGGAGTAGCGGGAGGGCAAGAGACCCAGTACTTC. Protein: CASSLGVAGGQETQYF. Supplemented by reference TRBV5-1 and TRBJ2-5, the full variable domain reads KAGVTQTPRYLIKTRGQQVTLSCSPISGHRSVSWYQQTPGQGLQFLFEYFSETQRNKGNFPGRFSGRQFSNSRSEMNVSTLELGDSALYLCASSLGVAGGQETQYFGPGTRLLVL.